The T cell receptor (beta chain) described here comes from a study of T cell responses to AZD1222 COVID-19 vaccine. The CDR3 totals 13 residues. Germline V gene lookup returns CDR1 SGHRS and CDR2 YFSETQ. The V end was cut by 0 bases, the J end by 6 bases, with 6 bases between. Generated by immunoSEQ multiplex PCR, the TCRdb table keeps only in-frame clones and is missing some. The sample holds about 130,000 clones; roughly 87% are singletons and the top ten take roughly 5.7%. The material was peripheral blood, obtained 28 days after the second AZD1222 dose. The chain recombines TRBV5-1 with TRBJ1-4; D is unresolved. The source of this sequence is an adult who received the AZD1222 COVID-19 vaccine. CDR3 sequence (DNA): TGCGCCAGCAGCTTGGGCTGGGATGAAAAACTGTTTTTT. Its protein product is CASSLGWDEKLFF.